This TCR beta chain was identified during a study of lung T cells in sarcoidosis with Löfgren's syndrome. This clonotype was recorded many times. The CDR3 has 14 residues. Germline trimming cut 5 bases from V and 9 bases from J; bases unmatched to any gene: 9. Germline CDR1 SNHLY, CDR2 FYNNEI. From the reads, TCRdb called clonotypes with MiXCR, one entry per CDR3 protein. Of some 65,000 distinct CDR3 sequences listed, about 20% are singletons. The J gene is TRBJ2-1, the V gene TRBV2; 8 bases are shared with TRBD2. Sequencing was done on a sample of CD4+ T cells from PBMCs. This TCR was sampled from a human donor with sarcoidosis (Löfgren's syndrome or another form), or a control subject (not recorded which). CDR3 sequence (DNA): TGTGCCAGCAGTCGGGAGGGCCAGATTATTGAGCAGTTCTTC. Protein sequence: CASSREGQIIEQFF.